The sequence of this TCR beta chain was determined in a study of T cells expressing NK-cell markers. TCRdb reprocessed the 5' RACE reads and reports one entry per CDR3 protein, with no DNA. This sample contains about 370,000 distinct CDR3 sequences. In germline, CDR1 is MGHDK, CDR2 SYGVNS. The CDR3 consists of 16 residues. The specimen sequenced was blood T cells: a sorted CD56 or NKG2C T cell subset, CD4+ or CD8+ T cells, or bulk PBMC T cells (not recorded which). This sequence originates from a woman in her fifties or sixties in good health. This rearrangement joins TRBV25-1 to TRBJ1-1. The CDR3 sequence: CASSEGWIGGRTEAFF.